This note documents a single TCR beta chain sequence. The data stem from a study of blood T cell repertoires in COVID-19. Study-wide context: The samples span acute and convalescent COVID-19 from the United States, Italy and Spain. T cells, B-cell-depleted T cells, or PBMCs provided the cDNA or gDNA that served as material.

V lost 3 bases and J lost 0, with 11 bases in between. Germline values: CDR1 SGHVS, CDR2 FQNEAQ. This CDR3 has 15 amino acids. Per the authors' pipeline: It was from reference gene primer amplification that nucleated cell counts were estimated. The repertoire was sequenced with immunoSEQ multiplex PCR; TCRdb's copy has only in-frame clones and lacks some. That table gives V, J and clone size, and the DNA gave D and trimming. In the table there are 650,000 to 800,000 clones, approximately 90% of which are singletons. The rearrangement joins TRBV7-8 to TRBJ1-1; no firm D call. Sequenced sample: peripheral blood. This clonotype was obtained from a woman in her late teens or twenties with acute or convalescent COVID-19. CDR3 nucleotide sequence: TGTGCCAGCAGCTTCTCGGGAGGGTTGAACACTGAAGCTTTCTTT. This codes for CASSFSGGLNTEAFF.